A single sample gave rise to the 21 T cell receptor beta chains below, sequenced in a study of blood T cell repertoires in COVID-19. The assay was immunoSEQ multiplex PCR, and TCRdb's table has in-frame clones only and misses some. This table has about 29,000 clones, 75% to 90% appearing once. Sequencing was done on a sample of peripheral blood. The receptors were sampled from a woman older than 75 with COVID-19, enrolled during active disease.

The V gene is TRBV2, the J gene TRBJ2-4; 8 nucleotides match TRBD2. The J segment lost 6 bases and the V segment lost 2 bases, leaving 6 bases of the junction unmatched. Per the germline V gene, CDR1 is SNHLY and CDR2 is FYNNEI. This CDR3 contains 15 residues. The CDR3, as DNA: TGTGCCAGCAGTGAATCGGCGGGGGGTGGAAACATTCAGTACTTC. Its protein product is CASSESAGGGNIQYF.

This chain connects TRBV5-6 to TRBJ1-2; 8 nucleotides align to TRBD1. The CDR3 has 14 residues. Germline values: CDR1 SGHDT, CDR2 YYEEEE. The V segment lost 4 bases and the J segment 7 bases; nucleotides outside the gene matches: 9. The CDR3 nucleotides are TGTGCCAGCAGCACCACGGACAGGGTACCTGGCTACACCTTC. It encodes CASSTTDRVPGYTF.

This clone was counted once. This chain uses TRBV30 with TRBJ1-6, with 9 bases aligning to TRBD1. The CDR3 extends over 14 amino acids. Germline V lookup: CDR1 GTSNPN, CDR2 SVGIG (reference sequence). The junction had 5 bases not matched to a gene; V was cut back by 5 bases and J by 6 bases. The CDR3 DNA reads as TGTGCCTGGGTGGACAGGGGCATTAATTCACCCCTCCACTTT. Encoded protein: CAWVDRGINSPLHF.

This sequence joins TRBV6-5 and TRBJ1-5, with D perhaps TRBD1 (5 bases). Trimming cost V 6 bases and J 5 bases, with 11 bases left between them. This CDR3 is built from 13 residues. Germline-derived CDR1 and CDR2 are MNHEY and SVGAGI. The CDR3 DNA reads TGTGCCAGCAGACCCCAGACAGATCAGCCCCAGCATTTT. This encodes CASRPQTDQPQHF.

J is TRBJ2-2 and V is TRBV7-2; D is possibly TRBD2 (5 bases). Germline assignment: CDR1 SGHTA and CDR2 FQGNSA. The V and J ends lost 3 bases and 6 bases respectively, with 8 bases between them. The CDR3 spans 13 residues. The CDR3 loop reads CASSFNGAGELFF. CDR3 nucleotide sequence: TGTGCCAGCAGCTTCAACGGGGCCGGGGAGCTGTTTTTT. The variable domain in full, completed from reference TRBV7-2 and TRBJ2-2, reads GAGVSQSPSNKVTEKGKDVELRCDPISGHTALYWYRQSLGQGLEFLIYFQGNSAPDKSGLPSDRFSAERTGGSVSTLTIQRTQQEDSAVYLCASSFNGAGELFFGEGSRLTVL.

CDR3 sequence (DNA): TGCAGTGCTTACAGGGTTGAAGAGCAGTACTTC. The encoded protein is CSAYRVEEQYF. The gene calls are TRBV20-1 and TRBJ2-7; tentative D call: TRBD1 (6 bases). Germline V CDR1 and CDR2: DFQATT, SNEGSKA (reference sequence). There are 11 residues in the CDR3. V was trimmed by 5 bases and J by 7 bases, leaving 12 bases between them.

This clone was seen once. The chain links TRBV5-1 to TRBJ2-7; 8 bases fit TRBD2. Germline V gene lookup returns CDR1 SGHRS and CDR2 YFSETQ. J lost 2 bases, V lost 4 bases, and 8 bases had no gene match. CDR3 length equals 15 residues. CDR3 loop: CASSRGGGSAYEQYF. CDR3 DNA: TGCGCCAGCAGCCGGGGGGGCGGATCCGCCTACGAGCAGTACTTC. Full variable domain (remainder filled in from reference TRBV5-1 and TRBJ2-7): KAGVTQTPRYLIKTRGQQVTLSCSPISGHRSVSWYQQTPGQGLQFLFEYFSETQRNKGNFPGRFSGRQFSNSRSEMNVSTLELGDSALYLCASSRGGGSAYEQYFGPGTRLTVT.

The genes are TRBV9 and TRBJ2-7; weak D call: TRBD1 (7 bases). V gave up 0 bases and J gave up 0 bases, with 13 bases separating them. The germline gives CDR1 SGDLS, CDR2 YYNGEE. CDR3 length equals 16 residues. The DNA for the CDR3 is TGTGCCAGCAGCGTAGCGGCAGGGGGGAGCTCCTACGAGCAGTACTTC. The encoded protein is CASSVAAGGSSYEQYF.

CDR3 in amino acids: CASSEVKGAGGYTF. The CDR3, as DNA: TGTGCCAGCAGTGAAGTCAAGGGGGCTGGCGGCTACACCTTC. V gene TRBV6-1 combines with J gene TRBJ1-2, with 7 bases identical to TRBD1. Per the germline V gene, CDR1 is MNHNS and CDR2 is SASEGT. V was pared by 1 base and J by 8 bases, with 7 bases of the junction left unmatched. The length of the CDR3 is 14 residues.

The chain recombines TRBV18 with TRBJ1-1, with D possibly matching TRBD1 (5 bases). The germline V gene has CDR1 KGHSH and CDR2 LQKENI. This CDR3 spans 16 amino acids. Trimming removed 2 bases at V and 1 base at J, with 14 bases between. The CDR3 reads CASSPGRMGGNTEAFF. The CDR3, as DNA: TGTGCCAGCTCACCAGGTCGTATGGGGGGGAACACTGAAGCTTTCTTT.

The CDR3 bases are TGTGCCACCTCCCCCCTTCCCAGCACAGATACGCAGTATTTT. As protein: CATSPLPSTDTQYF. The chain couples TRBV18 to TRBJ2-3; D remains unclear. CDR1 is KGHSH and CDR2 is LQKENI in the germline V gene. Trimming took off 10 bases at V and 0 bases at J, with 14 bases between the two ends. The CDR3 has 14 residues.

The V gene is TRBV19, the J gene TRBJ2-3; D is unresolved. V lost 1 base and J 3 bases, leaving 8 bases between the germline ends. Germline V gene lookup returns CDR1 LNHDA and CDR2 SQIVND (reference sequence). This CDR3 comprises 14 residues. CDR3 in amino acids: CASSIGAGTDTQYF. The CDR3 DNA follows: TGTGCCAGTAGTATAGGGGCTGGGACAGATACGCAGTATTTT.

This chain links TRBV7-9 with TRBJ1-4; D possibly corresponds to TRBD1 (5 bases). Germline loops: CDR1 SEHNR, CDR2 FQNEAQ (reference sequence). Trimming removed 4 bases at V and 8 bases at J, with 14 bases between. This CDR3 region has 14 residues. The CDR3 bases are TGTGCCAGCAGCTCCACATCGGAGGGGGAAAAACTGTTTTTT. It is translated as CASSSTSEGEKLFF.

The DNA for the CDR3 is TGCGCCAGCAGTGTAGGGGGCACTGAAGCTTTCTTT. This codes for CASSVGGTEAFF. The chain links TRBV10-2 to TRBJ1-1, with a tentative D call TRBD1 (6 bases). Between the trimmed V and J ends, which lost 4 bases and 4 bases, there was a span of 7 bases. In germline, CDR1 is WSHSY, CDR2 SAAADI. This CDR3 has 12 residues.

This clone counts as medium-sized. The J gene is TRBJ1-2, the V gene TRBV12-3 or TRBV12-4, with no clear D. This CDR3 contains 12 residues. The V gene lost 3 bases and the J gene lost 5 bases, with 7 bases spanning the gap. The CDR3: CASSFPRYGYTF. CDR3 nucleotide sequence: TGTGCCAGCAGTTTCCCCAGATATGGCTACACCTTC.

The rearrangement joins TRBV7-6 to TRBJ1-2; 8 positions match TRBD1. Germline CDR1 reads SGHVS; CDR2 reads FNYEAQ. Unmatched junction bases numbered 10, after V lost 4 bases and J lost 3 bases. This CDR3 has 16 residues. This chain's CDR3 is CASSSSSEGQDYGYTF. CDR3 in DNA: TGTGCCAGCAGCTCCTCGTCAGAGGGACAGGACTATGGCTACACCTTC. The variable domain in full, completed from reference TRBV7-6 and TRBJ1-2, reads GAGVSQSPRYKVTKRGQDVALRCDPISGHVSLYWYRQALGQGPEFLTYFNYEAQQDKSGLPNDRFSAERPEGSISTLTIQRTEQRDSAMYRCASSSSSEGQDYGYTFGSGTRLTVV.

The V call is TRBV24-1, the J call TRBJ2-7; D remains unclear. Germline CDR1 KGHDR, CDR2 SFDVKD. With 5 bases removed from V and 0 bases from J, the gap between germline ends came to 16 bases. The CDR3 spans 16 residues. CDR3 DNA sequence: TGTGCCACCAGTGTGAAGAGCCTTCAATTCTCCTACGAGCAGTACTTC. Its translation is CATSVKSLQFSYEQYF.

The gene calls are TRBV21-1 and TRBJ1-3; the D call TRBD1 from the table was never checked on the DNA. TRBV21-1 is a documented pseudogene. The CDR3 runs to 15 residues. The CDR3 protein is CASSTQGAPGNTIYF. CDR3 sequence (DNA): TGTGCCAGCAGCACCCAGGGGGCACCTGGAAACACCATATATTTT.

This clone appeared a few times. The chain couples TRBV11-1 to TRBJ1-1, with 8 bases identical to TRBD1. In germline, CDR1 is SGHAT, CDR2 FQDESV (reference sequence). The trim removed 7 bases at V and 5 bases at J, leaving 6 bases unmatched. The CDR3 length is 13 residues. The CDR3 loop reads CASKGQATTEAFF. Written as DNA, the CDR3 is TGTGCCAGCAAGGGACAGGCGACAACTGAAGCTTTCTTT.

This chain's CDR3 is CASRESSGGAVDTQYF. CDR3 DNA sequence: TGTGCCAGCAGGGAGAGTAGCGGGGGGGCAGTGGATACGCAGTATTTT. This chain links TRBV2 with TRBJ2-3; TRBD2 matches 11 bases. This CDR3 has 16 residues. V lost 6 bases to trimming and J lost 6 bases; unmatched junction nucleotides: 11. CDR1 is SNHLY and CDR2 is FYNNEI in the germline V gene.

The chain carries TRBV19 and TRBJ2-7; D is perhaps TRBD1 (5 bases). V gave up 5 bases and J gave up 4 bases, with 12 bases separating them. This CDR3 region has 13 residues. The germline CDR1 and CDR2 sequences are LNHDA and SQIVND (reference sequence). The CDR3 sequence: CASSGPGIYEQYF. The CDR3 DNA is TGTGCCAGTAGTGGCCCAGGGATTTACGAGCAGTACTTC.